This TCR beta chain derives from a study of OX40 agonist ivuxolimab in advanced cancers. For the study at large: Males comprised about 78% of the group, whose mean age was approximately 60 years (range about 20 to 79). Partial response was recorded in three patients: one hepatocellular carcinoma and two cutaneous melanoma cases.

The repertoire was sequenced with immunoSEQ multiplex PCR; TCRdb's copy has only in-frame clones and lacks some. The sample holds some 130,000 clones, roughly nine tenths seen once. The CDR3 has 14 residues. V lost 7 bases and J 0 bases, leaving 13 bases between the germline ends. The germline V gene has CDR1 KGHSH and CDR2 LQKENI. Sampled blood was obtained at baseline, cycle 4 day 1, and cycle 7 day 1. This chain links TRBV18 with TRBJ2-7; the D is unclear. The sequencing used CD4+ or CD8+ T cells sorted from blood, collected in a trial of the OX40 agonist ivuxolimab. The TCR was taken from an adult with an advanced solid tumor such as melanoma, head and neck, liver or kidney cancer. The CDR3 reads CASFSGSTSYEQYF. The CDR3 nucleotides are TGTGCCAGCTTCTCCGGGTCCACCTCCTACGAGCAGTACTTC.